The T cell receptor (beta chain) described here comes from a study of blood T cell repertoires in COVID-19. Study background: Donors in the United States, Italy and Spain gave samples during acute or convalescent COVID-19. PBMCs, B-cell-depleted T cells, or T cells provided the cDNA or gDNA that made up the material.

Authors' data handling: Amplified reference gene primers provided the basis for estimating nucleated cell counts. Some clones are missing from TCRdb's copy, which holds only in-frame ones; the method was immunoSEQ multiplex PCR. V and J calls and clone size are given by that table; D and trimming were obtained from the DNA. This table has 100,000 to 120,000 clones, over 65% appearing once. V trimming: 4 bases; J trimming: 2 bases; junction bases outside the gene matches: 11. The CDR3 sequence is 17 residues long. The germline V gene encodes CDR1 SGDLS and CDR2 YYNGEE. The receptor's source is a woman aged 80 or over with acute or convalescent COVID-19. Sequencing was done on a sample of peripheral blood. V gene TRBV9 combines with J gene TRBJ2-1; 8 nucleotides agree with TRBD2. CDR3 sequence: CASSLREREYPYNEQFF. The CDR3 DNA reads TGTGCCAGCAGCCTCCGAGAGCGGGAGTATCCCTACAATGAGCAGTTCTTC.